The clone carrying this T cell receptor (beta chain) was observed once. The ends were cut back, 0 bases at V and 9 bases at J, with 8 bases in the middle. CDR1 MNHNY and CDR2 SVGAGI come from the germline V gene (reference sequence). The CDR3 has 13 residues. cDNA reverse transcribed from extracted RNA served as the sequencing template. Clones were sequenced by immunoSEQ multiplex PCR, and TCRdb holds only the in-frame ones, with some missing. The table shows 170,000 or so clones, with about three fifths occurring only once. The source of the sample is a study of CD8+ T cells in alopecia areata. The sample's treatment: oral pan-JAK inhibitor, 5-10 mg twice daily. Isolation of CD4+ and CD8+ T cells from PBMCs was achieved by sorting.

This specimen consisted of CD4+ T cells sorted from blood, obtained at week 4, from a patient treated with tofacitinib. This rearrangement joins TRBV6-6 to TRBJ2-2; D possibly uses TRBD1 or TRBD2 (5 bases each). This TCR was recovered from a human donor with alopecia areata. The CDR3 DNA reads TGTGCCAGCAGTTACTCGGGGGTCCGGGAGCTGTTTTTT. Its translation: CASSYSGVRELFF.